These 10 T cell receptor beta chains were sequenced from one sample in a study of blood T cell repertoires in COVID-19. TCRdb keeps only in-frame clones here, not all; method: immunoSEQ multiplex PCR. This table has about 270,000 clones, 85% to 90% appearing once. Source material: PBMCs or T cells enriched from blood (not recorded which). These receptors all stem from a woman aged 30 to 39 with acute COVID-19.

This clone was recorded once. CDR3 protein: CASSPTIGQGDGELFF. In DNA form, the CDR3 reads TGTGCCAGCAGCCCCACTATCGGACAGGGGGACGGGGAGCTGTTTTTT. The rearrangement links TRBV4-2 to TRBJ2-2, with 10 bases fitting TRBD1. The CDR3 extends over 16 amino acids. J lost 7 bases, V lost 4 bases, and 9 bases had no gene match. The germline gives CDR1 LGHNA, CDR2 YNFKEQ.

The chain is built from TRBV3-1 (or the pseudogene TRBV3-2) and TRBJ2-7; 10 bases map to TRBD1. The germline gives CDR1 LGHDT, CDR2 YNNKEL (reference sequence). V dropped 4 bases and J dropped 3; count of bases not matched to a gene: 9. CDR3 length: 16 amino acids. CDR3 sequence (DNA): TGTGCCAGCAGCCGAGACTCCGGGACAGGGGTCTACGAGCAGTACTTC. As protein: CASSRDSGTGVYEQYF.

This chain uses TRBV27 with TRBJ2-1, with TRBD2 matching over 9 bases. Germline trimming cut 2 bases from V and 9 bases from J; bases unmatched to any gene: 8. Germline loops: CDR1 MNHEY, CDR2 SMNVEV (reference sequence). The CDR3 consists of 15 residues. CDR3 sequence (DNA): TGTGCCAGCAGTTTAGGGCTAGCGGGACTCCGTGAGCAGTTCTTC. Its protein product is CASSLGLAGLREQFF.

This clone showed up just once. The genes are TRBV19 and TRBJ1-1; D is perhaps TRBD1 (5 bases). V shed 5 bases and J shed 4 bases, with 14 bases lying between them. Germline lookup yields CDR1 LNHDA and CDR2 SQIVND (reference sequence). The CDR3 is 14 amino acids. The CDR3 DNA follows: TGTGCCAGTAGTTCTTCCGACAGAATCACTGAAGCTTTCTTT. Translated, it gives CASSSSDRITEAFF.

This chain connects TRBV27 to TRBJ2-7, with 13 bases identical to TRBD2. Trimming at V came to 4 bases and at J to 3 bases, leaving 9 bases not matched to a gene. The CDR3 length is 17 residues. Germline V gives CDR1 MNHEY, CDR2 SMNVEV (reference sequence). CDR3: CASSSRTSGRANYEQYF. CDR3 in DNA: TGTGCCAGCAGTTCCCGGACTAGCGGGAGAGCGAACTACGAGCAGTACTTC.

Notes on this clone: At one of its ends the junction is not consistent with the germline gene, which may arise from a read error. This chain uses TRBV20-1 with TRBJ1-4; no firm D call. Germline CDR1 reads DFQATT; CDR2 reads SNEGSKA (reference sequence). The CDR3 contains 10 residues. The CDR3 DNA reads TGCAGTGCTAGAGCTGCGAGTACGTATTTT. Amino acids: CSARAASTYF.

This chain's CDR3 is CASRTGGDTQYF. DNA of the CDR3: TGTGCCAGCAGAACAGGGGGTGATACGCAGTATTTT. V gene TRBV3-1 (or the pseudogene TRBV3-2) combines with J gene TRBJ2-3; the match to TRBD1 covers 8 bases. J lost 6 bases, V lost 6 bases, and 2 bases had no gene match. Germline loops: CDR1 LGHDT, CDR2 YNNKEL (reference sequence). The CDR3 has 12 amino acids.

Here the CDR3 reads CASIYGINSGTAQYF. As DNA, the CDR3 is TGTGCCAGCATCTACGGGATAAACAGCGGGACGGCGCAGTATTTT. J is TRBJ2-3 and V is TRBV7-2; 7 bases fit TRBD2. The V and J ends lost 7 bases and 10 bases, in that order; junction bases with no gene match: 17. Germline V CDR1 and CDR2: SGHTA, FQGNSA. The CDR3 is 15 amino acids.

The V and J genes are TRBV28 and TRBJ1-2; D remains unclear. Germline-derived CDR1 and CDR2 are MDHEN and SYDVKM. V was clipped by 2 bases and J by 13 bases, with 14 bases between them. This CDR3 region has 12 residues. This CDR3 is CASSLISVYCTF. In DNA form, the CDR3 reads TGTGCCAGCAGTTTAATCTCTGTTTATTGCACCTTC.

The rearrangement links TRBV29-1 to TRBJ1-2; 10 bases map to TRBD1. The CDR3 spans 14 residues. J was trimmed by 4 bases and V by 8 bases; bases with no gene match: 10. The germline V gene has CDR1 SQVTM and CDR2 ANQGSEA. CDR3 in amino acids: CSTDPGQGFYGYTF. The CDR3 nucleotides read TGCAGCACGGATCCGGGACAGGGGTTCTATGGCTACACCTTC.